This TCR beta chain was identified in a study of blood T cell repertoires in COVID-19. Study as a whole: Samples taken during acute and convalescent COVID-19 were collected in the United States, Italy and Spain. PBMCs, B-cell-depleted T cells, or T cells were the source of the cDNA or gDNA that made up the material.

As processed by the authors: Cell counts per sample came from amplifying reference gene primers. The assay was immunoSEQ multiplex PCR, and TCRdb's table has in-frame clones only and misses some. Clone size and V and J calls were adopted from that table, with D and trimming inferred from the DNA. The sample lists over 200,000 clones; 70% to 90% were seen once. V gave up 6 bases and J gave up 3 bases, with 14 bases separating them. The CDR3 is 14 amino acids. From germline, CDR1 is WNHNN and CDR2 SYGVQD (reference sequence). Enrollees, roughly 18 to 89 years old, lived in 24 US areas. The sample was PBMCs or T cells enriched from blood (not recorded which). The chain combines TRBV10-1 with TRBJ1-2, with a weak D call TRBD1 (6 bases). The clonotype originates from a young man who had recovered from COVID-19. CDR3 sequence: CASRAQGGDYGYTF. The CDR3 bases are TGCGCCAGCAGGGCACAGGGTGGGGACTATGGCTACACCTTC.